Sequencing of this T cell receptor beta chain was carried out in a study of blood T cell repertoires in COVID-19. Overall study: The United States, Italy and Spain were the sources of the acute and convalescent COVID-19 samples. From T cells, B-cell-depleted T cells, or PBMCs came the material, which was cDNA or gDNA.

Original handling: Reference gene primer amplification in the assay estimated nucleated cell counts. Profiled with immunoSEQ multiplex PCR; TCRdb holds only in-frame clones, not every one. Clone size and V and J calls were adopted from that table, with D and trimming inferred from the DNA. The repertoire has some 400,000 clones, approximately 87% of them found once; the top ten carry approximately 2.4%. This CDR3 contains 13 residues. Deletions cut 5 bases from V and 1 base from J, with 8 bases between. Seattle's enrolled individuals joined amid active infection and were then monitored longitudinally. This clone appeared a single time.

The receptor was derived from a woman aged 60-70 years with COVID-19, enrolled during active disease. The sample consisted of peripheral blood. V gene TRBV12-3 or TRBV12-4 combines with J gene TRBJ1-1; a possible D gene is TRBD1 (6 bases). The CDR3 is CASSPGENTEAFF. The CDR3 region has the DNA TGTGCCAGCAGTCCAGGGGAGAACACTGAAGCTTTCTTT.